The 20 T cell receptor beta chains below come from one sample, sequenced in a study of cytomegalovirus exposure and HLA in healthy donors. PCR employed 60 Vbeta and 13 Jbeta primers. Libraries were prepared by immunoSEQ multiplex PCR; TCRdb keeps only in-frame clonotypes and omits some of them. The data hold over 95,000 clones, with 77% observed a single time. The sample was PBMCs. The source is a man aged 35 to 55 in good health and CMV-seropositive.

The rearrangement joins TRBV2 to TRBJ1-2, with D uncertain. Germline loops: CDR1 SNHLY, CDR2 FYNNEI. The CDR3 is 14 amino acids. The V end lost 10 bases, the J end lost 5 bases, and 20 bases lay between the germline ends. For the CDR3, the DNA is TGTGCCATCACATCGGGGTACCCTTTTTATGGCTACACCTTC. Residues: CAITSGYPFYGYTF.

V and J are TRBV19 and TRBJ2-1, with a tentative D call TRBD1 (7 bases). V gave up 5 bases and J gave up 3 bases, with 11 bases separating them. The CDR3 is 14 residues long. Germline V gives CDR1 LNHDA, CDR2 SQIVND (reference sequence). The CDR3 protein is CASSRQGGYNEQFF. DNA of the CDR3: TGTGCCAGTAGTCGGCAGGGGGGCTACAATGAGCAGTTCTTC. The entire variable domain, with the rest obtained from reference TRBV19 and TRBJ2-1, is as follows: DGGITQSPKYLFRKEGQNVTLSCEQNLNHDAMYWYRQDPGQGLRLIYYSQIVNDFQKGDIAEGYSVSREKKESFPLTVTSAQKNPTAFYLCASSRQGGYNEQFFGPGTRLTVL.

Regarding this clone: Germline and junction disagree at one end, which may indicate a read error. The chain links TRBV18 to TRBJ1-6; no clear D. The germline CDR1 and CDR2 sequences are KGHSH and LQKENI. The CDR3 totals 16 residues. CDR3 residues: CAGSPRAQLRNSPLHF. The DNA for the CDR3 is TGTGCCGGCTCACCGAGGGCCCAGCTCCGTAATTCACCCCTCCACTTT.

The V and J genes are TRBV6-6 and TRBJ1-1, with D unclear. V lost 8 bases to trimming and J lost 1 base, with 8 bases between them. Germline CDR1 is MNHNY and CDR2 is SVGAGI (reference sequence). The CDR3 totals 12 residues. The CDR3 here is CASFPGNTEAFF. Written as DNA, the CDR3 is TGTGCCAGCTTCCCGGGGAACACTGAAGCTTTCTTT.

The DNA for the CDR3 is TGTGCCAGCAGGGACGGGACAGACTACGAGCAGTACTTC. Its translation: CASRDGTDYEQYF. The chain combines TRBV28 with TRBJ2-7; TRBD1 matches 7 bases. Germline trimming cut 6 bases from V and 3 bases from J; bases unmatched to any gene: 5. There are 13 residues in the CDR3. Germline loops: CDR1 MDHEN, CDR2 SYDVKM.

V gene TRBV5-1 combines with J gene TRBJ1-4, with D possibly matching TRBD1 (5 bases). This CDR3 region has 16 residues. CDR1 and CDR2 from the germline V gene are SGHRS and YFSETQ. V shed 3 bases and J shed 3 bases, with 15 bases lying between them. For the CDR3, the DNA is TGCGCCAGCAGCTCCTCCGGGGGGGGAGCTAATGAAAAACTGTTTTTT. Its protein product is CASSSSGGGANEKLFF.

The chain couples TRBV5-1 to TRBJ1-2; a weak D match, TRBD1 (6 bases). This CDR3 has 13 residues. The germline gives CDR1 SGHRS, CDR2 YFSETQ. Trimming removed 4 bases at V and 6 bases at J, with 13 bases between. The CDR3 DNA reads as TGCGCCAGCAGCGAAACAGGGCCCCATGGCTACACCTTC. The encoded protein is CASSETGPHGYTF.

There are a few counts of this clone. V is TRBV11-1 and J is TRBJ2-3; TRBD2 agrees at 10 bases. CDR3 length: 16 amino acids. Trimming at V came to 0 bases and at J to 4 bases, leaving 4 bases not matched to a gene. Germline V gene sequence: CDR1 SGHAT, CDR2 FQDESV (reference sequence). The CDR3 reads CASSLATLAGPDTQYF. The CDR3 DNA is TGTGCCAGCAGCTTAGCGACACTAGCGGGACCAGATACGCAGTATTTT.

The chain has TRBV9 and TRBJ1-4; 9 bases line up with TRBD1. This CDR3 is built from 16 residues. Germline-derived CDR1 and CDR2 are SGDLS and YYNGEE. The V and J ends lost 3 bases and 8 bases, in that order; junction bases with no gene match: 11. The CDR3 loop reads CASSDSRTGEYEKLFF. The CDR3 nucleotides are TGTGCCAGCAGCGACTCTCGGACAGGGGAATACGAAAAACTGTTTTTT.

The J gene is TRBJ2-2, the V gene TRBV27; TRBD1 matches 7 bases. The CDR3 sequence is 13 residues long. CDR1 and CDR2 from the germline V gene are MNHEY and SMNVEV (reference sequence). The chain's CDR3 is CVRQGLDTGELFF. The CDR3 DNA reads as TGTGTCCGACAGGGTTTGGACACCGGGGAGCTGTTTTTT.

The chain recombines TRBV7-6 with TRBJ2-5, with D possibly TRBD1 on 5 matching bases. This CDR3 comprises 12 residues. Germline V gene data show CDR1 as SGHVS and CDR2 as FNYEAQ. V dropped 5 bases and J dropped 2 bases, with 6 bases sitting between them. CDR3: CASSRGQETQYF. The CDR3 DNA is TGTGCCAGCAGCAGGGGACAAGAGACCCAGTACTTC.

This sequence joins TRBV29-1 and TRBJ1-1, with D maybe TRBD1 (5 bases). The CDR3 loop spans 14 amino acids. V was pared by 7 bases and J by 11 bases, with 26 bases between. Germline CDR1 is SQVTM and CDR2 is ANQGSEA. The CDR3 region is CSARTRREVRGAFF. The CDR3 nucleotides are TGCAGCGCCCGGACCAGGCGGGAAGTAAGGGGTGCTTTCTTT.

This clone was recorded once. The genes are TRBV18 and TRBJ1-1, with 8 positions matching TRBD1. Unmatched junction bases numbered 7, after V lost 2 bases and J lost 8 bases. This CDR3 contains 14 residues. Germline assignment: CDR1 KGHSH and CDR2 LQKENI. The CDR3 protein is CASSPSQGAKEAFF. The CDR3 DNA follows: TGTGCCAGCTCACCATCGCAGGGGGCAAAGGAAGCTTTCTTT.

The rearrangement joins TRBV7-9 to TRBJ2-5; D remains ambiguous. The J call may not be correct, given that the DNA end is closer to TRBJ2-7. The length of the CDR3 is 12 residues. Germline loops: CDR1 SEHNR, CDR2 FQNEAQ (reference sequence). CDR3 sequence reads: CASSLTPDEQYF. CDR3 in DNA: TGTGCCAGCAGCTTGACTCCCGACGAGCAGTACTTC.

The genes are TRBV7-2 and TRBJ1-3; TRBD1 matches at 7 bases. Trimming at V came to 4 bases and at J to 1 base, leaving 4 bases not matched to a gene. The length of the CDR3 is 15 residues. Germline CDR1 reads SGHTA; CDR2 reads FQGNSA. Here the CDR3 DNA reads TGTGCCAGCAGCTGGACAGGCGGATCTGGAAACACCATATATTTT. This translates into CASSWTGGSGNTIYF.

The V and J genes are TRBV19 and TRBJ1-6; 7 positions agree with TRBD1. The J segment lost 9 bases and the V segment lost 7 bases, leaving 6 bases of the junction unmatched. Germline values: CDR1 LNHDA, CDR2 SQIVND (reference sequence). This CDR3 spans 13 amino acids. CDR3: CASTATGLSPLHF. The CDR3 bases are TGTGCCAGTACCGCGACAGGGCTTTCACCCCTCCACTTT.

The CDR3 nucleotides read TGCGCCAGCAGCCAAGTGGGACTAGTAAATGAGCAGTTCTTC. This encodes CASSQVGLVNEQFF. The rearrangement links TRBV4-3 to TRBJ2-1; 8 bases match TRBD2. The CDR3 spans 14 residues. From germline, CDR1 is LGHNA and CDR2 YSLEER. With 1 base clipped from V and 7 bases from J, the junction kept 3 bases outside the gene matches.

The gene calls are TRBV4-2 and TRBJ2-1, with 10 bases fitting TRBD1. There are 18 residues in the CDR3. CDR1 and CDR2 from the germline V gene are LGHNA and YNFKEQ. Trimming at V came to 0 bases and at J to 3 bases, leaving 8 bases not matched to a gene. CDR3 residues: CASSQEGQGHLLYNEQFF. The CDR3 DNA follows: TGTGCCAGCAGCCAAGAGGGACAGGGGCACCTCCTCTACAATGAGCAGTTCTTC.

This clone has only one observation. The V call is TRBV19, the J call TRBJ2-5; possible D gene TRBD2, 6 bases. Deletions cut 1 base from V and 4 bases from J, with 10 bases between. The CDR3 is made up of 14 amino acids. Looked up from germline, CDR1 is LNHDA and CDR2 is SQIVND (reference sequence). The DNA of the CDR3 is TGTGCCAGTAGTATAGGGGGGGAGATAGAGACCCAGTACTTC. Translating it yields CASSIGGEIETQYF.

The chain employs TRBV6-6 and TRBJ1-2; TRBD1 is a possible D gene (5 bases). The ends were cut back, 0 bases at V and 5 bases at J, with 10 bases in the middle. Germline loops: CDR1 MNHNY, CDR2 SVGAGI (reference sequence). CDR3 length equals 14 residues. Here the CDR3 reads CASSYSGRDYGYTF. In nucleotides, the CDR3 is TGTGCCAGCAGTTACTCGGGCAGGGATTATGGCTACACCTTC.